The source of this T cell receptor beta chain is a study of beta chain features in type 1 diabetes. Study-wide context: Cell yields, age and gender were similar between patients and healthy donors.

V was trimmed by 5 bases and J by 0 bases, leaving 11 bases between them. This CDR3 is 15 amino acids long. The V gene's germline CDR1 is SGHRS and CDR2 YFSETQ. Study-level findings and limits: Cells that show high TCR expression could be over-represented by cDNA sequencing.

Concerning this clone: Antigen specificity is unknown.

Of the isolated RNA, all was reverse transcribed, and so the sequenced material was expressed TCRB transcripts. TCRdb's copy holds only in-frame clones and misses some; the assay was immunoSEQ multiplex PCR. Among about 40,000 clones listed, roughly 50% were seen once. The sequence came from a woman aged 18-30 years in good health. Sequencing was done on a sample of central memory CD4+ T cells from blood. This chain links TRBV5-1 with TRBJ2-2; no definite D call. In nucleotides, the CDR3 is TGCGCCAGCAGGTTGCGAGTATCGAACACCGGGGAGCTGTTTTTT. Protein sequence: CASRLRVSNTGELFF. Filled out from reference TRBV5-1 and TRBJ2-2, the complete variable domain reads KAGVTQTPRYLIKTRGQQVTLSCSPISGHRSVSWYQQTPGQGLQFLFEYFSETQRNKGNFPGRFSGRQFSNSRSEMNVSTLELGDSALYLCASRLRVSNTGELFFGEGSRLTVL.